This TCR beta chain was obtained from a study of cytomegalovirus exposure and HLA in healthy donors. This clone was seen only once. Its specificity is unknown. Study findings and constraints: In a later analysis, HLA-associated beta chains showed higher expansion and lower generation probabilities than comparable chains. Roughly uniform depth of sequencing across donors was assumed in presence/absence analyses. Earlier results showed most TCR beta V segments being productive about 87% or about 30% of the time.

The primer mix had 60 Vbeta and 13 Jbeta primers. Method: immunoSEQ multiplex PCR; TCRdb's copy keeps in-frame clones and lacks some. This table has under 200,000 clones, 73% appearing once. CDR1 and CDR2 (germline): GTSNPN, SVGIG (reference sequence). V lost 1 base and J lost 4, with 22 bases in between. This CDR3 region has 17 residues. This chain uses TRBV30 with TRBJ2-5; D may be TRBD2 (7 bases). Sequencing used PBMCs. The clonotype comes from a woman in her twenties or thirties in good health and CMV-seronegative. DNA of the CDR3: TGTGCCTGGAGTGGCGGGGGACAACCCCTCTTGGGAGAGACCCAGTACTTC. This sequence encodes CAWSGGGQPLLGETQYF.